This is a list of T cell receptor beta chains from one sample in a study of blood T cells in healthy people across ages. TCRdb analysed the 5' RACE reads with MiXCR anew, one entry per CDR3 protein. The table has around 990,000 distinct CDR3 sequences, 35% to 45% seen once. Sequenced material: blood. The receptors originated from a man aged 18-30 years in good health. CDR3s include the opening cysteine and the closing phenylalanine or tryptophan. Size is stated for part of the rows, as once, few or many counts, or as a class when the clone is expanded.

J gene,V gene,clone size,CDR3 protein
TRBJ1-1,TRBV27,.,CASSQTANTEAFF
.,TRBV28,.,CASSTRTGSREQYF
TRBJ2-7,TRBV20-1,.,CSASVRSSRVEQYF
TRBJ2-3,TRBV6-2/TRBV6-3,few,CATEGLTDTQYF
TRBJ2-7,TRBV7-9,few,CASSFEYGGSPYEQYF
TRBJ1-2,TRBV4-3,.,CASSQDLEGGFNYGHTF
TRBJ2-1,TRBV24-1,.,CATSDRGRGNEQFF
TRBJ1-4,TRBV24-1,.,CATSDTGNNEKLFF
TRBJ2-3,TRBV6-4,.,CASSTGREDTQYF
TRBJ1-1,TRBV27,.,CASREGGTEAFF
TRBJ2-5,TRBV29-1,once,CSVEGGDGGQKGTQYF
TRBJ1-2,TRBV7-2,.,CASSLGEENYGYTF
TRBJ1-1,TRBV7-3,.,CASSLNAVSNTEAFF
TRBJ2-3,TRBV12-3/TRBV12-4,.,CASSLRRVVSGGHTDTQYF
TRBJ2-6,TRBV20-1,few,CSATSIGYSGANVLTF
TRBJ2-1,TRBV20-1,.,CSAPLAGGPSNEQFF
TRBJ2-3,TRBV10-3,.,CAISERDSTDTQYF
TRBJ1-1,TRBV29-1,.,CSVTRGGNTEAFF
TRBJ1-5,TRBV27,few,CASSPIDSNQPQHF
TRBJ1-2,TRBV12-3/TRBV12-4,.,CASSLWGQSTDYGYTF
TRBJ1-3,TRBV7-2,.,CASSTPGRPNTIYF
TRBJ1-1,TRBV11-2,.,CASSLATWDRDRYEVFF
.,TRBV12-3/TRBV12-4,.,CASSFRAGEFYEQYF
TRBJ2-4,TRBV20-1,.,CSAPGGQGLAKNIQYF
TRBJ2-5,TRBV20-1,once,CSAEPVYQETQYF
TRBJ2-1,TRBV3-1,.,CASSPTLGRSEQFF
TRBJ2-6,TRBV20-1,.,CSAPEGTGANVLTF
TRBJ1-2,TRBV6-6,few,CASSYSGGPDGYTF
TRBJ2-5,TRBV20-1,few,CSASPRASQETQYF
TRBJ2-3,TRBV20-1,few,CSAKSGGDTQYF
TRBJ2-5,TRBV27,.,CASGLSTGYQETQYF